This T cell receptor (beta chain) came from a study of T cell changes during pregnancy in multiple sclerosis. J gave up 5 bases and V 7 bases, and 7 bases lay outside the gene matches. Germline CDR1 reads MNHEY; CDR2 reads SMNVEV (reference sequence). The CDR3 runs to 15 residues. Using immunoSEQ multiplex PCR, the repertoire was profiled, and TCRdb retains in-frame clones only, with some absent. The profile covers about 41,000 clones, with roughly nine tenths appearing a single time and 0.55% to 0.7% taken by the ten largest. The gene calls are TRBV27 and TRBJ1-5; 11 bases match TRBD1. The sequences come from CD4+ T cells from peripheral blood mononuclear cells, collected in the first trimester of pregnancy. The receptor was derived from a female donor with multiple sclerosis, enrolled in a pregnancy study. The CDR3 region is CASKKGQGAYQPQHF. As DNA, the CDR3 is TGTGCCAGCAAGAAAGGACAGGGGGCTTATCAGCCCCAGCATTTT.